This T cell receptor beta chain was captured in a study of CD8 T cells in Susac syndrome. The authors reverse transcribed roughly 0.5 to 1 ug RNA with random hexamers. Multiplex PCR with immunoSEQ amplified the TCR beta CDR3 across 54 Vbeta and 13 Jbeta. TCRdb processed the immunoSEQ multiplex PCR reads anew with MiXCR; each CDR3 protein has one entry. In the table there are about 57,000 distinct CDR3 sequences, around 93% of which are singletons. Sequencing targeted TCR beta in T cells from blood (CD8+ and CD4+). FACS enriched CD8+ TEMRA cells, while bulk CD8+ and CD4+ were negatively isolated. This CDR3 has 14 amino acids. Trimming shortened V by 4 bases and J by 1 base, and 10 bases separated the two germline ends. CDR1 and CDR2 from the germline V gene are MGHRA and YSYEKL.

The TCR was taken from a human donor with multiple sclerosis. Input material: CD8+ T cells from PBMCs. The V and J genes are TRBV4-1 and TRBJ1-1; D perhaps matches TRBD1 (5 bases). The CDR3 region is CASSPQVGNTEAFF. The CDR3 DNA is TGCGCCAGCAGCCCACAGGTGGGGAACACTGAAGCTTTCTTT.